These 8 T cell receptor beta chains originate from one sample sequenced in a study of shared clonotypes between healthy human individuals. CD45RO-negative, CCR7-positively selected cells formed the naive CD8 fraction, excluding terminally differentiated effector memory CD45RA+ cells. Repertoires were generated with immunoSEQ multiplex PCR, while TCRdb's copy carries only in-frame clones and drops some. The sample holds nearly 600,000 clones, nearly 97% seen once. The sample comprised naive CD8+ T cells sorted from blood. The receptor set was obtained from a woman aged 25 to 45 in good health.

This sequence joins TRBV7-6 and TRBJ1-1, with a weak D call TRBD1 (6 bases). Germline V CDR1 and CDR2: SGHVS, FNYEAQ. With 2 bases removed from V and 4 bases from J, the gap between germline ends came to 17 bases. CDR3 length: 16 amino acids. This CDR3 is CASSLTPGGQVTEAFF. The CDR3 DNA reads TGTGCCAGCAGCTTAACTCCCGGGGGGCAGGTCACTGAAGCTTTCTTT.

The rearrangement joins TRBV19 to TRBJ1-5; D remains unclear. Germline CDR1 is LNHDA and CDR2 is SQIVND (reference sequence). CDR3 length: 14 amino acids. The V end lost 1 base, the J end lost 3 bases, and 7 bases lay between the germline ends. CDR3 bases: TGTGCCAGTAGTATAGTGGTCTCCAATCAGCCCCAGCATTTT. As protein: CASSIVVSNQPQHF.

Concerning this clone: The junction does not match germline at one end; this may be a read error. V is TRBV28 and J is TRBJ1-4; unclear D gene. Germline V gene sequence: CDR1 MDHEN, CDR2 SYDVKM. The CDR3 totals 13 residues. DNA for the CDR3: TGTGCCAGCAGTTTGGCTGGGAATGACAAACTGTTTTTT. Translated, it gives CASSLAGNDKLFF.

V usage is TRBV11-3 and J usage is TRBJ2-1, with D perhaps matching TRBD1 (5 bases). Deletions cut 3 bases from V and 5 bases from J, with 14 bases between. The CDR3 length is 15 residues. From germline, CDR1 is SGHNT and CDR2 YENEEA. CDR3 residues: CASSLQQGGNNEQFF. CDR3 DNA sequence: TGTGCCAGCAGCTTGCAGCAGGGTGGTAACAATGAGCAGTTCTTC.

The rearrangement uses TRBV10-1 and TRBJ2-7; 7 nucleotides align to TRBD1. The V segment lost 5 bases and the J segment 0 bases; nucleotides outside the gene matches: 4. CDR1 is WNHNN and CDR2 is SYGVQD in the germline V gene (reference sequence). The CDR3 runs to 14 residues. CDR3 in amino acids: CASSLRDSSYEQYF. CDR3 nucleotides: TGCGCCAGCAGTCTCAGGGACAGCTCCTACGAGCAGTACTTC.

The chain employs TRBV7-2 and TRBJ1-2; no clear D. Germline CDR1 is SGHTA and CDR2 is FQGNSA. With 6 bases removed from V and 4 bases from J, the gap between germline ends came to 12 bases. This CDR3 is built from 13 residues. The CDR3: CASSSTNGYGYTF. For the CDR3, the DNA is TGTGCCAGCAGTTCGACTAACGGCTATGGCTACACCTTC.

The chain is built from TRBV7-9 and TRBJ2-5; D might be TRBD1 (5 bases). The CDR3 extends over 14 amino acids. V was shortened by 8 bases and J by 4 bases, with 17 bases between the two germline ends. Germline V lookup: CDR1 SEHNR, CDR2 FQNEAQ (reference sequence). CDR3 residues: CASLPVLGRETQYF. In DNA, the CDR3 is TGTGCCAGCCTCCCAGTGTTGGGGCGAGAGACCCAGTACTTC. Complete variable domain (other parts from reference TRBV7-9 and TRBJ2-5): DTGVSQNPRHKITKRGQNVTFRCDPISEHNRLYWYRQTLGQGPEFLTYFQNEAQLEKSRLLSDRFSAERPKGSFSTLEIQRTEQGDSAMYLCASLPVLGRETQYFGPGTRLLVL.

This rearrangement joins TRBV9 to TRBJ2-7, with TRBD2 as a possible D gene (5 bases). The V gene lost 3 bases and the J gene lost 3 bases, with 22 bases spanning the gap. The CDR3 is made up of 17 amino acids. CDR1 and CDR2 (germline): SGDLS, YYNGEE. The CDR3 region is CASSGGVGQQNYYEQYF. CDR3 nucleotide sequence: TGTGCCAGCAGCGGGGGAGTTGGTCAACAAAATTACTACGAGCAGTACTTC.